The clone carrying this T cell receptor (beta chain) was picked up many times. Amplified TCR beta CDR3 regions derived from RNA transcripts. HTBI primers drove first-round RT-PCR of the TCR CDR3. TCRdb redid the calling of the multiplex PCR reads with MiXCR, one entry per CDR3 protein. This sample yields approximately 300,000 distinct CDR3 sequences, of which around 15% are seen a single time; about 50% belongs to the top ten. The data were obtained in a study of T cells in Graves' hyperthyroidism and ophthalmopathy. The J segment lost 4 bases and the V segment lost 2 bases, leaving 12 bases of the junction unmatched. This CDR3 has 17 residues. CDR1 is MDHEN, CDR2 SYDVKM, per germline.

The source material was blood. The TCR was taken from a woman aged 55 to 70 with Graves' ophthalmopathy. The chain links TRBV28 to TRBJ2-3; 7 positions match TRBD1. The CDR3 DNA reads as TGTGCCAGCAGTTTAGTAGGGAGTGGGACAGCTGCAGATACGCAGTATTTT. It codes for CASSLVGSGTAADTQYF. The complete variable domain, with remaining parts taken from reference TRBV28 and TRBJ2-3, reads DVKVTQSSRYLVKRTGEKVFLECVQDMDHENMFWYRQDPGLGLRLIYFSYDVKMKEKGDIPEGYSVSREKKERFSLILESASTNQTSMYLCASSLVGSGTAADTQYFGPGTRLTVL.